Presented here are 14 T cell receptor beta chains from one specimen sequenced in a study of cytotoxic CD8 clonotypes in ibrutinib-treated CLL. Sequenced by immunoSEQ multiplex PCR; TCRdb stores in-frame clones only, minus some. The table records over 120,000 clones, over 75% of them present only once. The source material was PBMCs, sampled after 36 months of ibrutinib treatment. These TCRs come from a human donor with chronic lymphocytic leukemia.

In its sample, this clone was seen once. The chain couples TRBV7-6 to TRBJ2-3, with 11 bases matching TRBD2. The germline V gene has CDR1 SGHVS and CDR2 FNYEAQ. The CDR3 loop spans 16 amino acids. J gave up 7 bases and V 3 bases, and 9 bases lay outside the gene matches. In DNA form, the CDR3 reads TGTGCCAGCAGCTTGAAAATAGCGGGGGGGGCTAATACGCAGTATTTT. Translation gives CASSLKIAGGANTQYF.

This sequence joins TRBV12-5 and TRBJ2-5; D uncertain. V gave up 1 base and J gave up 11 bases, with 8 bases separating them. This CDR3 region has 11 residues. Germline V lookup: CDR1 LGHNT, CDR2 FRNRAP. CDR3 sequence (DNA): TGTGCTAGTGGTTTGGACACCCGTCAGTACTTC. Translation: CASGLDTRQYF. Full variable domain (outside the CDR3, taken from reference TRBV12-5 and TRBJ2-5): DARVTQTPRHKVTEMGQEVTMRCQPILGHNTVFWYRQTMMQGLELLAYFRNRAPLDDSGMPKDRFSAEMPDATLATLKIQPSEPRDSAVYFCASGLDTRQYFGPGTRLLVL.

In its sample, this clone was seen once. This chain joins TRBV27 and TRBJ1-6, with TRBD1 identical over 10 bases. Germline V lookup: CDR1 MNHEY, CDR2 SMNVEV (reference sequence). V trimming: 2 bases; J trimming: 5 bases; junction bases outside the gene matches: 6. The CDR3 consists of 17 residues. Here the CDR3 reads CASSLVGQGTNNSPLHF. The CDR3 DNA reads as TGTGCCAGCAGTTTAGTGGGACAGGGGACTAATAATTCACCCCTCCACTTT.

This clone was detected only a few times. The same CDR3 can be traced to other DNA sequences in this sample. This sequence joins TRBV7-3 and TRBJ2-1, with 7 bases matching TRBD2. This CDR3 is 14 amino acids long. Germline V gene sequence: CDR1 SGHTA, CDR2 FQGTGA. V shed 4 bases, J shed 6 bases, and the junction held 6 bases outside the gene matches. CDR3 in DNA: TGTGCCAGCAGCTCCGGGACTACTCTCAATGAGCAGTTCTTC. Its translation: CASSSGTTLNEQFF. Full variable domain (missing parts from reference TRBV7-3 and TRBJ2-1): GAGVSQTPSNKVTEKGKYVELRCDPISGHTALYWYRQSLGQGPEFLIYFQGTGAADDSGLPNDRFFAVRPEGSVSTLKIQRTERGDSAVYLCASSSGTTLNEQFFGPGTRLTVL.

V and J are TRBV19 and TRBJ2-5; the match to TRBD2 covers 8 bases. Trimming took 6 bases from V and 1 from J; bases not matched to a gene: 7. The CDR3 is 15 residues long. Germline CDR1 is LNHDA and CDR2 is SQIVND (reference sequence). The CDR3 DNA follows: TGTGCCAGTAGCATCCAGCGGGGGCTCCAAGAGACCCAGTACTTC. Translation: CASSIQRGLQETQYF.

This clone was found a few times. J is TRBJ1-5 and V is TRBV9; TRBD1 is a possible D gene (6 bases). Between the trimmed V and J ends, which lost 2 bases and 4 bases, there was a span of 7 bases. The CDR3 is made up of 13 amino acids. Germline V gene sequence: CDR1 SGDLS, CDR2 YYNGEE. DNA of the CDR3: TGTGCCAGCAGCGTGGGGACAAATCAGCCCCAGCATTTT. This translates into CASSVGTNQPQHF. Based on the CDR3 plus reference TRBV9 and TRBJ1-5, the full variable domain is DSGVTQTPKHLITATGQRVTLRCSPRSGDLSVYWYQQSLDQGLQFLIQYYNGEERAKGNILERFSAQQFPDLHSELNLSSLELGDSALYFCASSVGTNQPQHFGDGTRLSIL.

This chain connects TRBV7-3 to TRBJ1-2; TRBD1 aligns across 7 bases. This CDR3 is 14 amino acids long. From germline, CDR1 is SGHTA and CDR2 FQGTGA. The V gene end was trimmed by 5 bases and the J gene end by 3 bases; junction bases not matched to a gene: 6. The CDR3 spells CASSTRTGDYGYTF. The DNA for the CDR3 is TGTGCCAGCAGCACAAGAACAGGGGACTATGGCTACACCTTC.

This clone was counted between two and nine times. The chain links TRBV19 to TRBJ2-7; a possible D gene is TRBD2 (6 bases). V was pared by 3 bases and J by 3 bases, with 12 bases between. CDR3 length: 14 residues. From germline, CDR1 is LNHDA and CDR2 SQIVND (reference sequence). The CDR3 is CASSIGGVLYEQYF. CDR3 bases: TGTGCCAGTAGTATCGGCGGGGTACTCTACGAGCAGTACTTC.

The CDR3 DNA reads as TGCAGTGCAACGAGGGGGGACGAGCAGTACTTC. Its protein is CSATRGDEQYF. The chain links TRBV20-1 to TRBJ2-7, with D perhaps matching TRBD1 or TRBD2 (6 bases each). Germline V lookup: CDR1 DFQATT, CDR2 SNEGSKA (reference sequence). The CDR3 is 11 residues long. V shed 6 bases and J shed 5 bases, with 11 bases lying between them.

This clone was counted a single time. The V and J genes are TRBV2 and TRBJ2-2; no definite D call. The CDR3 sequence is 15 residues long. Germline assignment: CDR1 SNHLY and CDR2 FYNNEI. With 1 base removed from V and 1 base from J, the gap between germline ends came to 7 bases. In DNA, the CDR3 is TGTGCCAGCAGTGAAGGTCAGGTGAACACCGGGGAGCTGTTTTTT. This sequence encodes CASSEGQVNTGELFF.

This clone was detected once. The chain couples TRBV4-1 to TRBJ2-3; 12 bases are a match to TRBD2. J lost 5 bases, V lost 0 bases, and 9 bases had no gene match. The CDR3 runs 18 residues. Looked up from germline, CDR1 is MGHRA and CDR2 is YSYEKL. CDR3 in amino acids: CASSQEGLAGNYRDTQYF. In nucleotides, the CDR3 is TGCGCCAGCAGCCAAGAAGGACTAGCGGGAAATTATCGAGATACGCAGTATTTT.

V is TRBV28 and J is TRBJ1-1; TRBD1 matches at 9 bases. The CDR3 is 16 amino acids. The V gene's germline CDR1 is MDHEN and CDR2 SYDVKM. Unmatched junction bases numbered 14, after V lost 1 base and J lost 11 bases. CDR3 in amino acids: CASSLFPGQGLTGAFF. CDR3 sequence (DNA): TGTGCCAGCAGTTTATTTCCGGGACAGGGACTCACTGGGGCTTTCTTT.

The gene calls are TRBV7-9 and TRBJ1-3, with D unresolved. In germline, CDR1 is SEHNR, CDR2 FQNEAQ (reference sequence). This CDR3 spans 15 amino acids. V dropped 2 bases and J dropped 0 bases, with 8 bases sitting between them. In DNA, the CDR3 is TGTGCCAGCAGCTTATGGGCGGACTCTGGAAACACCATATATTTT. Residues: CASSLWADSGNTIYF.

V gene TRBV21-1 combines with J gene TRBJ2-2. TRBV21-1 is designated a pseudogene. CDR3 length: 12 residues. CDR3: CASSSRPRELFF. Written as DNA, the CDR3 is TGTGCCAGCAGCTCCCGCCCGAGGGAGCTGTTTTTT.